This paragraph covers one T cell receptor beta chain sequence. Its binding antigen is unknown. Nothing much larger sits one base from this clone, and base qualities are not available. The cohort consisted of hundreds of healthy bone marrow donors. At the time of sampling, all cohort members were nominally healthy, though unrecorded immune exposures were likely present. The donor tested CMV seronegative and was one of the 352 seronegative cohort members. A peripheral blood sample was provided by each donor, and peripheral blood mononuclear cells were used for TCR beta sequencing. The Qiagen DNeasy Blood Extraction Kit was used to extract genomic DNA from the blood cell samples. This specimen belongs to a study of cytomegalovirus exposure and HLA in healthy donors (dated 2017 in TCRdb). At the level of the whole study: An earlier analysis of roughly 610 of the donors reported approximately 300 Gb of sequence data and around 100 million unique TCR beta sequences obtained from about 179 million T cells. Approximately 300 gigabases of sequencing data and 91 million or so unique TCR sequences made up an early release that covered nearly 650 HLA-typed donors. Among the roughly 390 genotyped donors, about 83% belonged to the genetic ancestry cluster associated with self-reported Caucasian donors. The study was designed to test whether signatures of past pathogen exposure could be identified by cataloging public T cell receptors. Using immunosequencing, the study profiled T cell repertoires from 640 or so subjects and related those repertoires to cytomegalovirus serostatus. Besides the first cohort of roughly 640 subjects, a separate validation cohort made up of over 95 different subjects was used. The study combined high-throughput TCR immunosequencing, statistical association of individual TCRs with disease status, and machine learning to predict cytomegalovirus infection status. A later analysis re-analyzed previously published TCR beta repertoires from hundreds of donors and added high-resolution HLA genotyping to study TCR occurrence patterns. In the later analysis, no new phenotypic data were used to find candidate immune exposures; instead, reliance was placed on TCR beta sequences and their occurrence across donors. An earlier analysis of some 500 of the donors applied high-throughput TCR beta sequencing to assess whether each TCR beta V gene segment acted as functional or pseudogenic. Alongside the repertoire data, information on donor age, sex, ethnicity and CMV serostatus was compiled. In a later genetic analysis, genome-wide SNP genotypes for about three fifths of the 666 donors were used, and that subset was treated as a discovery cohort. Every discovery cohort repertoire had been produced on one sequencing platform. Both class I and class II loci were covered by HLA typing, at four-digit resolution. Typing coverage differed by locus: A, B, C, DRB1 and DQB1 were typed in roughly 620-640 donors, DQA1 in about 560, DPA1 in approximately 610, and DPB1 in 400 to 480. Five DR-DQ haplotypes were handled as single units for association and clustering, since linkage in the cohort was strong. On average, around 200,000 unique TCR beta nucleotide sequences were sequenced per donor among 398 genotyped donors of the cohort, with 15% to 20% of those sequences being non-productive. Overall study outcomes, separate from this receptor: In a later genetic analysis, fewer N-insertions in productive TCRs were reported among donors in an Asian-associated ancestry cluster than the roughly 700-donor mean. Because the 87-base-pair reads could not distinguish some IMGT-functional V segments, including TRBV6-2 and TRBV6-3, those segments were excluded. In a later analysis, some 18,000 TCR beta sequences were associated with specific HLA alleles at a false discovery rate of 0.05. In a later analysis, HLA-associated TCR beta chains showed more clonal expansion and lower generation probabilities than non-associated chains that were equally common. According to a later analysis, parvovirus B19, influenza, CMV and Epstein-Barr virus appeared linked to several top co-occurrence clusters. Most TCR sequences were observed very rarely across donors, whereas some public TCRs were present in many individuals. Broadly in line with IMGT annotations, most TCR beta V segments showed up in productive rearrangements about 90% or about 30% of the time in an earlier analysis of roughly 590 of the donors. When HLA alleles, especially DR and DQ, strongly co-occurred, TCR associations were difficult to assign to individual alleles. According to a later analysis, most CMV-associated TCR beta chains appeared to be HLA-restricted, and the HLA associations seemed to be driven largely by CMV exposure. Immune exposure information for the cohort was limited to CMV serostatus. Linkage disequilibrium might explain the correlated functional status among segregating V segments, but an unknown experimental factor could not be ruled out. In a later analysis, TCR association rates were found to vary across HLA loci, with the most associated TCRs seen for DRB1 alleles and the fewest for HLA-C alleles. The authors suggested that the approach could potentially be generalized to other disease states and immunological phenotypes. The classifier was reported to diagnose cytomegalovirus status with high specificity and sensitivity in both the original and validation cohorts. The presence/absence analyses assumed that sequencing depth was roughly uniform across donors, and that assumption may not be true. The sequencing pipeline was judged likely to have produced a cluster of highly shared sequence variants as a technical artifact. In a later genetic analysis, a missense DCLRE1C variant was associated with V-gene and J-gene trimming of TCR beta chains, and the association was replicated in an independent cohort. A further reported finding was that TCR beta sequences accurately predicted the HLA-A and HLA-B alleles for most subjects in the first cohort. The study gave a list of roughly 150 TCR beta chains associated with cytomegalovirus. Because counts were too low, roughly 16 rarely observed V segments, including chromosome 9 orphons, were excluded from the earlier analysis of several hundred of the donors. Because HLA typing was unavailable for some donors at each locus, only the typed subset was used in association tests. This cohort had only TCR beta chains sequenced, and the lack of alpha or paired-chain data limited which features could be detected. In vitro tests confirmed that a few of the cytomegalovirus-associated TCR beta chains recognize cytomegalovirus antigens.

The library was prepared using the immunoSEQ multiplex PCR assay. For the multiplex PCR, a mixture combining 60 forward primers for TCR Vbeta segments and 13 reverse primers for TCR Jbeta segments was used. A multiplex PCR assay on genomic DNA amplified the CDR3 region of rearranged TCR beta genes. On the Illumina HiSeq System, the amplified TCR beta libraries were sequenced as 87-base-pair reads. The paper's processing steps were these. Across the 700 or so repertoires, a later analysis counted about 81 million unique TCR beta chains, roughly 11 million of which were shared by at least two donors. A nearest-neighbor algorithm error-corrected the raw reads and collapsed the reads into unique sequences, merging closely related sequences to remove PCR and sequencing errors. CDR3 sequences were aligned to IMGT reference sequences to assign V, D and J gene segments. For a sequence to be retained, a match of at least six nucleotides to both a V gene segment and a J gene segment was required. A rearrangement counted as productive if the CDR3 had no stop codons and remained in frame with V and J, and every other rearrangement counted as non-productive. CDR3 was defined by IMGT convention, running from the second conserved V-encoded cysteine to the conserved J-encoded phenylalanine. The earlier analysis of about 500 of the donors excluded sequences that lacked an unambiguous match to a single V gene segment. In an earlier analysis of 587 of the donors, V segments were called functional above 56.7% productive rearrangements and were called segregating when the between-donor standard deviation exceeded 5%. A statistical classification framework was built for diagnosing cytomegalovirus status from the catalog of TCR beta chain sequences. A later analysis assigned V and J genes by comparing TCR nucleotide sequences with IMGT/GENE-DB human TR gene sequences. A later analysis assigned CDR3 sequences and most-parsimonious VDJ recombination scenarios with the TCRdist pipeline. A later analysis defined each TCR beta chain by its CDR3 amino acid sequence plus V-gene family, and excluded reads lacking a unique V-gene family. To address suspected cross-contamination and a sequencing artifact, a later analysis removed a few hundred highly shared, low-generation-probability nucleotide sequences. For each public chain, a later analysis derived a clonal expansion index from normalized ranks of inferred template counts within each repertoire. In a later analysis, generation probabilities were computed using a VDJ recombination model fitted to out-of-frame rearrangements, and the results were checked against IGoR. A later analysis scored TCR-TCR, TCR-HLA and TCR-CMV co-occurrence with hypergeometric tests, applying a repertoire-size bias correction to TCR pairs. False discovery rates were estimated in a later analysis by permuting HLA or CMV assignments 20 times. In a later analysis, co-occurring TCRs were grouped with DBSCAN, and TCRdist sequence similarity was added when clustering was performed within HLA-allele-positive subsets. Repertoires with fewer than 30,000 or more than 120,000 public chains, plus five repertoires with anomalous nucleotide sharing, were excluded from co-occurrence clustering. The immuneACCESS repertoire file appears here via TCRdb, limited to in-frame rearrangements. These files lack a portion of the clones; in checked studies, under half of the deficit traces to unresolved V genes, and the cause of the others is not known. D and trimming come from the DNA, and the V and J calls and clone size come from that table. The sample table holds over 150,000 clones, of which 80% were seen once. The ten largest clones represent roughly 1.3% of the sample.

V loses 8 bases of germline sequence and J loses 5 bases, and the interval between the two ends is 10 bases. Taken from the germline V gene (reference sequence), the CDR1 and CDR2 loops are DFQATT and SNEGSKA. Reading from cysteine to phenylalanine, the CDR3 counts 11 amino acids. Only the CDR3 DNA is retained, 33 bases long and in frame from the first base. The origin of this receptor is a woman aged 45-65 years in good health and CMV-seronegative. The rearranged segments are TRBV20-1 and TRBJ2-1, with TRBD2 as a weak D call on 5 bases. Sequenced material: PBMCs. This receptor has the CDR3 CSTPGNNEQFF. The nucleotide sequence reads TGCAGTACTCCCGGGAACAATGAGCAGTTCTTC.